The 20 T cell receptor beta chains below were found in one sample sequenced in a study of shared T cell receptors in the human thymus. Only in-frame clones appear in the TCRdb table, and some are missing; sequencing was by immunoSEQ multiplex PCR. The sample contains hundreds of thousands of clones, over 75% of which appear only once. These data were also filed under a second study, of human thymus T cells.

Specimen: thymocytes. These receptors were taken from a boy in the first two years of life with a congenital heart defect.

The chain has TRBV11-2 and TRBJ2-4; D perhaps matches TRBD2 (5 bases). The CDR3 loop spans 17 amino acids. The germline gives CDR1 SGHAT, CDR2 FQNNGV. V lost 1 base to trimming and J lost 5 bases, with 18 bases between them. This CDR3 reads CASSLGVPLRVENIQYF. In DNA, the CDR3 is TGTGCCAGCAGCTTAGGCGTACCGTTGAGGGTAGAAAACATTCAGTACTTC.

This clone appeared a single time. The chain joins TRBV4-3 to TRBJ1-3; TRBD1 is a possible D gene (5 bases). Germline V gene sequence: CDR1 LGHNA, CDR2 YSLEER. The length of the CDR3 is 19 residues. V was clipped by 4 bases and J by 0 bases, with 22 bases between them. This chain's CDR3 is CASSPKGREKPDSGNTIYF. CDR3 sequence (DNA): TGCGCCAGCAGCCCAAAGGGGAGGGAGAAACCTGACTCTGGAAACACCATATATTTT.

The chain recombines TRBV7-9 with TRBJ1-5, with D possibly matching TRBD1 (6 bases). This CDR3 is 14 amino acids long. V was pared by 4 bases and J by 4 bases, with 11 bases between. Germline assignment: CDR1 SEHNR and CDR2 FQNEAQ (reference sequence). Here the CDR3 reads CASSSTGQNQPQHF. The DNA of the CDR3 is TGTGCCAGCAGCTCCACAGGGCAAAATCAGCCCCAGCATTTT.

The CDR3 spells CASRGTVSYEQYF. In nucleotides, the CDR3 is TGTGCCAGCAGAGGGACAGTTTCCTACGAGCAGTACTTC. The V call is TRBV27, the J call TRBJ2-7; TRBD1 matches at 7 bases. The CDR3 sequence is 13 residues long. The V segment lost 6 bases and the J segment 1 base; nucleotides outside the gene matches: 3. Germline V lookup: CDR1 MNHEY, CDR2 SMNVEV (reference sequence).

The chain has TRBV7-9 and TRBJ2-3, with 9 positions matching TRBD1. V shed 3 bases, J shed 5 bases, and the junction held 12 bases outside the gene matches. Germline V gene lookup returns CDR1 SEHNR and CDR2 FQNEAQ (reference sequence). This CDR3 contains 17 residues. The CDR3 DNA sequence: TGTGCCAGCAGCTTGGAGGGACAGGGAGCTCTGCTAGATACGCAGTATTTT. Its protein is CASSLEGQGALLDTQYF. Filled out from reference TRBV7-9 and TRBJ2-3, the complete variable domain reads DTGVSQNPRHKITKRGQNVTFRCDPISEHNRLYWYRQTLGQGPEFLTYFQNEAQLEKSRLLSDRFSAERPKGSFSTLEIQRTEQGDSAMYLCASSLEGQGALLDTQYFGPGTRLTVL.

The chain carries TRBV7-9 and TRBJ1-1; D gene unclear. Trimming cost V 8 bases and J 4 bases, with 11 bases left between them. From germline, CDR1 is SEHNR and CDR2 FQNEAQ (reference sequence). The CDR3 is made up of 12 amino acids. CDR3 protein: CASCPVFTEAFF. The CDR3 DNA sequence: TGTGCCAGCTGTCCGGTTTTCACTGAAGCTTTCTTT.

This chain links TRBV30 with TRBJ1-3; 11 bases match TRBD1. Germline CDR1 is GTSNPN and CDR2 is SVGIG (reference sequence). Unmatched junction bases numbered 5, after V lost 3 bases and J lost 4 bases. This CDR3 has 15 amino acids. CDR3 in DNA: TGTGCCTGGAGGGCGGACAGGGGGCGAGGAAACACCATATATTTT. This sequence encodes CAWRADRGRGNTIYF.

The chain uses TRBV7-2 and TRBJ2-5; the D gene is possibly TRBD2 (6 bases). Germline V CDR1 and CDR2: SGHTA, FQGNSA. There are 14 residues in the CDR3. Trimming left V 0 bases short and J 2 bases short, with 7 bases between. CDR3 bases: TGTGCCAGCAGCTTAGCGGAGGGACAAGAGACCCAGTACTTC. Its translation: CASSLAEGQETQYF. Full variable domain (remainder filled in from reference TRBV7-2 and TRBJ2-5): GAGVSQSPSNKVTEKGKDVELRCDPISGHTALYWYRQSLGQGLEFLIYFQGNSAPDKSGLPSDRFSAERTGGSVSTLTIQRTQQEDSAVYLCASSLAEGQETQYFGPGTRLLVL.

The table lists this clone with a few counts. The chain links TRBV15 to TRBJ1-2; weak D call: TRBD1 (6 bases). This CDR3 region has 15 residues. The germline CDR1 and CDR2 sequences are LNHNV and YYDKDF (reference sequence). V shed 1 base and J shed 5 bases, with 14 bases lying between them. CDR3 loop: CATSRGQARSYGYTF. The CDR3 DNA reads TGTGCCACCAGCAGAGGACAGGCCAGGTCATATGGCTACACCTTC.

V and J are TRBV25-1 and TRBJ2-5; 7 bases match TRBD2. J was trimmed by 4 bases and V by 1 base; bases with no gene match: 6. This CDR3 is 15 amino acids long. CDR1 MGHDK and CDR2 SYGVNS come from the germline V gene. The DNA for the CDR3 is TGTGCCAGCAGTGAATCCAGCGGGAAGGGAGAGACCCAGTACTTC. Translation: CASSESSGKGETQYF.

This clone was counted only a few times. The chain combines TRBV6-1 with TRBJ2-7, with D hard to call. The V end lost 4 bases, the J end lost 2 bases, and 6 bases lay between the germline ends. The CDR3 totals 12 residues. CDR1 is MNHNS and CDR2 is SASEGT in the germline V gene. CDR3 amino acids: CASSANPYEQYF. CDR3 nucleotide sequence: TGTGCCAGCAGTGCTAACCCCTACGAGCAGTACTTC.

The J gene is TRBJ2-1, the V gene TRBV5-1; 11 nucleotides align to TRBD2. Per germline, CDR1 SGHRS and CDR2 YFSETQ. The ends lost 0 bases at V and 4 bases at J; junction bases unmatched: 6. This CDR3 is 17 amino acids long. CDR3 DNA: TGCGCCAGCAGCTTGGGAGGAACTAGCGGGGGTTACAATGAGCAGTTCTTC. Translating gives CASSLGGTSGGYNEQFF.

The chain carries TRBV19 and TRBJ1-2, with TRBD1 matching 7 bases. V shed 6 bases, J shed 3 bases, and the junction held 7 bases outside the gene matches. Germline V gene lookup returns CDR1 LNHDA and CDR2 SQIVND (reference sequence). The CDR3 has 14 amino acids. The CDR3 loop is CASSRDRAYYGYTF. DNA for the CDR3: TGTGCCAGTAGCCGCGACAGGGCATACTATGGCTACACCTTC.

This rearrangement joins TRBV11-2 to TRBJ2-1; the D gene is possibly TRBD2 (6 bases). CDR1 and CDR2 (germline): SGHAT, FQNNGV. V was clipped by 1 base and J by 7 bases, with 14 bases between them. There are 15 residues in the CDR3. The CDR3 spells CASSLGRGPRNEQFF. The CDR3 DNA reads TGTGCCAGCAGCTTAGGGCGGGGCCCCCGGAATGAGCAGTTCTTC.

The chain links TRBV4-1 to TRBJ2-1; 7 nucleotides align to TRBD1. Losses at the gene ends were 8 bases for V and 8 bases for J; bases not matched to a gene: 15. This CDR3 comprises 15 residues. The V gene's germline CDR1 is MGHRA and CDR2 YSYEKL. The CDR3 coding sequence is TGCGCCAGCCGACCTGGGACAGCTCGGGCCGATGAGCAGTTCTTC. This sequence encodes CASRPGTARADEQFF.

The chain uses TRBV2 and TRBJ1-1, with TRBD1 matching over 8 bases. Germline assignment: CDR1 SNHLY and CDR2 FYNNEI. The CDR3 has 16 amino acids. Unmatched junction bases numbered 14, after V lost 7 bases and J lost 4 bases. CDR3 sequence reads: CASTDPGQADGTEAFF. The CDR3, as DNA: TGTGCCAGCACTGATCCGGGACAGGCGGATGGCACTGAAGCTTTCTTT.

This chain connects TRBV5-1 to TRBJ2-6; the D gene is possibly TRBD1 (6 bases). V gave up 1 base and J gave up 3 bases, with 11 bases separating them. Germline V CDR1 and CDR2: SGHRS, YFSETQ. The CDR3 loop spans 16 amino acids. The CDR3 DNA reads as TGCGCCAGCAGCTTGACTGGGGGCGGTGGGGCCAACGTCCTGACTTTC. This codes for CASSLTGGGGANVLTF.

The rearrangement uses TRBV5-8 and TRBJ2-1, with D perhaps TRBD2 (5 bases). Trimming cost V 1 base and J 7 bases, with 30 bases left between them. Germline-derived CDR1 and CDR2 are SGHTS and YDEGEE. The length of the CDR3 is 20 residues. The CDR3 bases are TGTGCCAGCAGCTTGACGAATGCGGCGTGTGAGGGCCCGTGCCCTAATGAGCAGTTCTTC. As protein: CASSLTNAACEGPCPNEQFF.

The rearrangement links TRBV28 to TRBJ1-3; 12 positions match TRBD1. The V and J ends lost 6 bases and 4 bases, in that order; junction bases with no gene match: 7. Per the germline V gene, CDR1 is MDHEN and CDR2 is SYDVKM. This CDR3 is built from 16 residues. The chain's CDR3 is CASSPGTGGGGNTIYF. Written as DNA, the CDR3 is TGTGCCAGCAGCCCGGGGACAGGGGGCGGGGGAAACACCATATATTTT.

The rearrangement uses TRBV9 and TRBJ1-1, with D possibly matching TRBD1 (6 bases). CDR1 and CDR2 (germline): SGDLS, YYNGEE. The V end lost 5 bases, the J end lost 5 bases, and 19 bases lay between the germline ends. The CDR3 length is 15 residues. CDR3 coding DNA: TGTGCCAGCAGTGCATCCGGGACACTGAGTACTGAAGCTTTCTTT. Its protein is CASSASGTLSTEAFF.